This TCR beta chain was profiled in a study of OX40 agonist ivuxolimab in advanced cancers. Study-wide context: Partial responses were recorded for three patients, including one with hepatocellular carcinoma and two with cutaneous melanoma.

Produced via immunoSEQ multiplex PCR; TCRdb's table is partial and in-frame only. The repertoire holds 60,000 or so clones, with approximately 91% as singletons. The specimen comprised CD4+ or CD8+ T cells sorted from blood, sampled in a trial of the OX40 agonist ivuxolimab. The receptor was isolated from an adult with an advanced solid tumor such as melanoma, head and neck, liver or kidney cancer.

The CDR3 DNA reads as TGTGCCAGCAGTACAGGGGAAAGGATCTACGAGCAGTACTTC. It codes for CASSTGERIYEQYF. The chain recombines TRBV28 with TRBJ2-7; 7 bases match TRBD1. Per the germline V gene, CDR1 is MDHEN and CDR2 is SYDVKM. This CDR3 is built from 14 residues. V dropped 5 bases and J dropped 3; count of bases not matched to a gene: 7.